Listed below are T cell receptor beta chains from one sample, sequenced in a study of T-cell reconstitution after alpha-beta-depleted transplantation in children. A single record per CDR3 protein comes from TCRdb applying MiXCR to the PCR reads. The data contain approximately 30,000 distinct CDR3 sequences, around 7% of them seen just once; the ten biggest clones take up under 30%. The material was peripheral blood, obtained 60 days after TCRalphabeta/CD19-depleted stem cell transplant. All receptors derive from a child less than two years old who had a stem cell transplant for acute myeloid leukemia, so the T cells may come from the graft donor. Both conserved end residues are part of each CDR3. Fields, in order: CDR3 DNA, CDR3 protein, clone size, D gene, J gene, V gene. A D gene is named only where the DNA matches it firmly. Not every row has a clone size; where given, it reads once, few, many or a size class.

TGTGCCAGCAGTGTCCCGACAGTGAACACTGAAGCTTTCTTT CASSVPTVNTEAFF many . TRBJ1-1 TRBV25-1
TGTGCCAGCAGTGGTCAAGAGGCGCGTTACACCGGGGAGCTGTTTTTT CASSGQEARYTGELFF many . TRBJ2-2 TRBV27
TGCGCCAGCAGCTTGGCCGCGGATCAGCCCCAGCATTTT CASSLAADQPQHF many . TRBJ1-5 TRBV5-1
TGTGCCAGCAGTTTGGGGGACACTTTCAATCAGCCCCAGCATTTT CASSLGDTFNQPQHF many . TRBJ1-5 TRBV12-3/TRBV12-4
TGTGCCAGCAGCTACCTCGCAGGGTCACTTGCTAACTATGGCTACACCTTC CASSYLAGSLANYGYTF many . TRBJ1-2 TRBV5-6
TGTGCCTGGAGAGCGCCAGGGCGCACTGAAGCTTTCTTT CAWRAPGRTEAFF few . TRBJ1-1 TRBV30
TGCAGCGTTGGTCGACGCGGGGTGGGCTCCTACGAGCAGTACTTC CSVGRRGVGSYEQYF many . TRBJ2-7 TRBV29-1
TGTGCCATCGGAGAAGTTGGGGTTTACAATGAGCAGTTCTTC CAIGEVGVYNEQFF many . TRBJ2-1 TRBV10-3
TGTGCCTTCTGTTTCGAGACAGGGGGCGCGGGGTCCTACGAGCAGTACTTC CAFCFETGGAGSYEQYF once TRBD1 TRBJ2-7 TRBV6-4
TGTGCCAGCAGTTTCGGGGAGCCCTACGAGCAGTACTTC CASSFGEPYEQYF many . TRBJ2-7 TRBV28
TGTGCCAGTAGTATGATTCTTATGGGCACTGAAGCTTTCTTT CASSMILMGTEAFF . . TRBJ1-1 TRBV19
TGTGCCAGCAGGGGGGGGCAGGGGGTGCCCCTTAGGCCAGATACGCAGTATTTT CASRGGQGVPLRPDTQYF many . TRBJ2-3 TRBV2
TGTGCCACCAGTGTGGCCGAGAACACTGAAGCTTTCTTT CATSVAENTEAFF many . TRBJ1-1 TRBV24-1
TGTGCCAGCAGCAACTACGAGCAGTACTTC CASSNYEQYF many . TRBJ2-7 TRBV28
TGCAGCGTTGAGGAGGTCCCCTATGGCTACACCTTC CSVEEVPYGYTF many . TRBJ1-2 TRBV29-1
TGTGCCAGCAGCGCTTCGGGACAGGGAAGAATAGAGACCCAGTACTTC CASSASGQGRIETQYF many TRBD1 TRBJ2-5 TRBV9
TGTGCCAGCAGTTACGCCGGGGGCGGCACTGAAGCTTTCTTT CASSYAGGGTEAFF many . TRBJ1-1 TRBV6-2/TRBV6-3
TGCGCCAGCAGCTTGGGCGGTCACGGGATGGAGACCCAGTACTTC CASSLGGHGMETQYF many . TRBJ2-5 TRBV5-1